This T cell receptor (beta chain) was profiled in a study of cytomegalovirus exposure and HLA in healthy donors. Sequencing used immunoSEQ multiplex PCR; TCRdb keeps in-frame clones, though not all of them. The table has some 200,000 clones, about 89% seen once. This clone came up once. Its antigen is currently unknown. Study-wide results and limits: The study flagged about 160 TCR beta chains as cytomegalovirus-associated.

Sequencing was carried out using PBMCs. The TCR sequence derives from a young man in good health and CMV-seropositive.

The CDR3 DNA sequence: TGTGCCAGCAAGCGGACAGGGGCTCTCTACGAGCAGTACTTC. This codes for CASKRTGALYEQYF. The chain has TRBV27 and TRBJ2-7, with TRBD1 matching over 9 bases. Looked up from germline, CDR1 is MNHEY and CDR2 is SMNVEV (reference sequence). V shed 7 bases and J 3 bases; nucleotides not matched to a gene: 7. The CDR3 consists of 14 residues.